Below are 4 T cell receptor beta chains sequenced from a single sample in a study of spatial heterogeneity in lung cancer. Time point denoted: blood at routine non-recurrence follow-up after resection. A single record per CDR3 protein comes from TCRdb applying MiXCR to the 5' RACE reads. The sample lists a few thousand distinct CDR3 sequences; 20% to 30% were seen once. Sequenced here: PBMCs, sampled at follow-up. These receptors were obtained from a male donor with early-stage non-small cell lung cancer.

By proportion, this clonotype is medium-sized. The chain is built from TRBV25-1 and TRBJ2-3, with D tentatively TRBD1 or TRBD2 (5 bases each). From germline, CDR1 is MGHDK and CDR2 SYGVNS. The V end was cut by 8 bases, the J end by 3 bases, with 18 bases between. The CDR3 spans 15 residues. The CDR3 bases are TGTGCCAGCTCCCTTGGACACGGGAATACAGATACGCAGTATTTT. Translated, it gives CASSLGHGNTDTQYF.

This clonotype was counted between two and nine times. The chain joins TRBV20-1 to TRBJ2-2; no clear D gene. Germline V CDR1 and CDR2: DFQATT, SNEGSKA (reference sequence). The CDR3 has 12 amino acids. The ends were cut back, 3 bases at V and 7 bases at J, with 9 bases in the middle. CDR3 in DNA: TGCAGTGCTAGTGTCAGGAGCGGGGAGCTGTTTTTT. Its protein product is CSASVRSGELFF.

By sample fraction, this clonotype is medium-sized (0.01 to 0.1%). This chain links TRBV7-3 with TRBJ2-5; 9 positions agree with TRBD1. The CDR3 length is 17 residues. Germline loops: CDR1 SGHTA, CDR2 FQGTGA. The J segment lost 6 bases and the V segment lost 2 bases, leaving 13 bases of the junction unmatched. CDR3 residues: CASSLSPGTGFQQTQYF. DNA of the CDR3: TGTGCCAGCAGCTTATCCCCCGGGACAGGGTTTCAGCAGACCCAGTACTTC. Together with reference TRBV7-3 and TRBJ2-5, the CDR3 gives the full variable domain: GAGVSQTPSNKVTEKGKYVELRCDPISGHTALYWYRQSLGQGPEFLIYFQGTGAADDSGLPNDRFFAVRPEGSVSTLKIQRTERGDSAVYLCASSLSPGTGFQQTQYFGPGTRLLVL.

This clonotype is medium-sized (0.01 to 0.1%) within its sample. The chain uses TRBV7-3 and TRBJ2-1, with TRBD2 matching 10 bases. The V and J ends lost 3 bases and 4 bases, in that order; junction bases with no gene match: 3. The germline V gene encodes CDR1 SGHTA and CDR2 FQGTGA. The length of the CDR3 is 15 residues. CDR3 in amino acids: CASSFLLAGYNEQFF. CDR3 bases: TGTGCCAGCAGCTTTCTACTAGCGGGATACAATGAGCAGTTCTTC.